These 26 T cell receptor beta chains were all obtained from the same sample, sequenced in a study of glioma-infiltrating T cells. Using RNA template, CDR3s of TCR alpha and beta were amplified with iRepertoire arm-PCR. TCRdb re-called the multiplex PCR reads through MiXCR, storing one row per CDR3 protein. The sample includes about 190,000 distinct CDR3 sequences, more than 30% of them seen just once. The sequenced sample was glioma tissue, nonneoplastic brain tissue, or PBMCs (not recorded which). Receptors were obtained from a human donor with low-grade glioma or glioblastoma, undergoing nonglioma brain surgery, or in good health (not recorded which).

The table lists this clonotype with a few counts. The CDR3 here is CASSWTSEQFF. CDR3 DNA sequence: TGCGCCAGCAGCTGGACGTCGGAGCAGTTCTTC. The chain combines TRBV5-1 with TRBJ2-1; D call uncertain. Germline V lookup: CDR1 SGHRS, CDR2 YFSETQ. The CDR3 consists of 11 residues. Between the trimmed V and J ends, which lost 3 bases and 10 bases, there was a span of 8 bases.

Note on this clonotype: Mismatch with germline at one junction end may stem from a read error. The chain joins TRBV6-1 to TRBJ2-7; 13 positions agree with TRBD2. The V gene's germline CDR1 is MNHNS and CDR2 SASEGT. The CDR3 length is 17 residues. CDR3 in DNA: TGTGCCATCAGTTCAACGATACTAGCGGGAGGGAGCTACGAGCAGTACTTC. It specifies CAISSTILAGGSYEQYF.

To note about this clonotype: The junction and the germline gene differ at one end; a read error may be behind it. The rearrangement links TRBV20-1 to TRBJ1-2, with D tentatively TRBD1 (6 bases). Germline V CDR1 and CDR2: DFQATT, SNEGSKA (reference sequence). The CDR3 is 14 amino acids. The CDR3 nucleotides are TGCAGTGCTATAGAAGAGACAGGCAACTATGGCTACCCCTTC. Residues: CSAIEETGNYGYPF.

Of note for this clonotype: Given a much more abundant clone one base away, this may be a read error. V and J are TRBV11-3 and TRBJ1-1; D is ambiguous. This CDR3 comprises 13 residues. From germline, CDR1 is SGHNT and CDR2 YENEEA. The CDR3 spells CANSLAKNTEAFF. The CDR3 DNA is TGTGCCAACAGCTTAGCCAAGAACACTGAAGCTTTCTTT. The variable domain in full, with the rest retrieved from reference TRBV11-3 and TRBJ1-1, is EAGVVQSPRYKIIEKKQPVAFWCNPISGHNTLYWYLQNLGQGPELLIRYENEEAVDDSQLPKDRFSAERLKGVDSTLKIQPAELGDSAVYLCANSLAKNTEAFFGQGTRLTVV.

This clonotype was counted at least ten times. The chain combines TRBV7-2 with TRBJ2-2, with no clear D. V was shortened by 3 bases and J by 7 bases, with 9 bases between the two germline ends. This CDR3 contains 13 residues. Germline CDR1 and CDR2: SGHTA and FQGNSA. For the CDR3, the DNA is TGTGCCAGCAGCTTTACGTACGGCGGGGAGCTGTTTTTT. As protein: CASSFTYGGELFF.

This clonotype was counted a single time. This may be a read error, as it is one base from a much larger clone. CDR3 in DNA: TGCGCCAGCAGCCATGAAAGGGGTGCAGATACGCAGTATTTT. It yields the protein CASSHERGADTQYF. This chain joins TRBV4-1 and TRBJ2-3, with a tentative D call TRBD1 (5 bases). Germline V gives CDR1 MGHRA, CDR2 YSYEKL. V lost 3 bases to trimming and J lost 4 bases, with 11 bases between them. The CDR3 contains 14 residues.

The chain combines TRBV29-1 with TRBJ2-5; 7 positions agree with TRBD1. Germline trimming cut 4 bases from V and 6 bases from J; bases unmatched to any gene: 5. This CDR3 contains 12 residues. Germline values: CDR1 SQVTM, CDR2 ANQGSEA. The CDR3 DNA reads TGCAGCGTTGTTCCGACAGGGCAGACCCAGTACTTC. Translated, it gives CSVVPTGQTQYF.

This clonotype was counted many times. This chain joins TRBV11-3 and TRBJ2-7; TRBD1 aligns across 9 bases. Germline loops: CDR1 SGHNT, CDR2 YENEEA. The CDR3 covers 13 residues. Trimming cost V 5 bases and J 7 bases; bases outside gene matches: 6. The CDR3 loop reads CASSRGQGGEQYF. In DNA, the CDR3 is TGTGCCAGCAGCCGGGGACAGGGTGGAGAGCAGTACTTC.

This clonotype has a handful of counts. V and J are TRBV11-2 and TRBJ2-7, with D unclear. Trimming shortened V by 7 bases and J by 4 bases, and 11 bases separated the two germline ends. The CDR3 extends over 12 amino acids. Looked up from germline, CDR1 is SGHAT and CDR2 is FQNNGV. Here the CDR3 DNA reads TGTGCCAGCACTGGGCCCCTTTACGAGCAGTACTTC. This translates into CASTGPLYEQYF.

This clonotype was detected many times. The DNA for the CDR3 is TGTGCCAGCAGTGACTCCGGGACAGGGGCCGGCTACACCTTC. This translates into CASSDSGTGAGYTF. The chain joins TRBV6-4 to TRBJ1-2; TRBD1 agrees at 10 bases. The V gene's germline CDR1 is MRHNA and CDR2 SNTAGT. This CDR3 region has 14 residues. The V and J ends lost 0 bases and 8 bases, in that order; junction bases with no gene match: 3.

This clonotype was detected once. CDR3 sequence reads: CASSGRSGTGFSDEQYF. The CDR3 DNA sequence: TGTGCCAGCAGTGGAAGATCCGGGACAGGGTTTAGCGACGAGCAGTACTTC. V is TRBV6-5 and J is TRBJ2-7; TRBD1 agrees at 9 bases. V was pared by 5 bases and J by 5 bases, with 16 bases of the junction left unmatched. The germline gives CDR1 MNHEY, CDR2 SVGAGI. The CDR3 totals 17 residues.

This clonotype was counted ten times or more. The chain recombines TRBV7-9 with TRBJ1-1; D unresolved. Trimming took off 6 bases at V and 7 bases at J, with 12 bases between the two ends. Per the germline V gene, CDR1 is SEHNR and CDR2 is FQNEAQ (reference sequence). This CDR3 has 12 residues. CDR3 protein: CASRTGGLEAFF. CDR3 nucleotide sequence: TGTGCCAGCAGAACGGGCGGCCTTGAAGCTTTCTTT.

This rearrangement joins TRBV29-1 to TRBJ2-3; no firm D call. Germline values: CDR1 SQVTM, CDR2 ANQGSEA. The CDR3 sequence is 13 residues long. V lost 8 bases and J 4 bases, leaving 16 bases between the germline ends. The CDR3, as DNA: TGCAGCCTTTCAAAACTGGCGGCAGATACGCAGTATTTT. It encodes CSLSKLAADTQYF.

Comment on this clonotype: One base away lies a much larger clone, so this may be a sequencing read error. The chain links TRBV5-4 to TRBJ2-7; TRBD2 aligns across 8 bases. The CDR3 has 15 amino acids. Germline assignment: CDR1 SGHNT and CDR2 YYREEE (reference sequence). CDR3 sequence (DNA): TGTACCAGCAGCTTGTCTAGCGGGCCGGCCTACGAGCAGTACTTC. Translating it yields CTSSLSSGPAYEQYF.

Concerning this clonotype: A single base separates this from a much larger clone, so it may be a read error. The CDR3 loop is CASSLSRDKSYEQSF. The CDR3 DNA sequence: TGTGCCAGCAGTTTAAGTCGGGACAAATCCTACGAGCAGTCCTTC. The chain is built from TRBV12-3 or TRBV12-4 and TRBJ2-7, with TRBD1 as a possible D gene (6 bases). This CDR3 spans 15 amino acids.

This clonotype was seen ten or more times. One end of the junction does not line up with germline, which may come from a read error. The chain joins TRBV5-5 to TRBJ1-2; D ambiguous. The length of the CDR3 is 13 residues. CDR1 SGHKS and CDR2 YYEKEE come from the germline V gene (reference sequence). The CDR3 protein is CASSLIGPKNYTF. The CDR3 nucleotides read TGTGCCAGCAGCTTGATAGGACCTAAGAACTACACGTTC.

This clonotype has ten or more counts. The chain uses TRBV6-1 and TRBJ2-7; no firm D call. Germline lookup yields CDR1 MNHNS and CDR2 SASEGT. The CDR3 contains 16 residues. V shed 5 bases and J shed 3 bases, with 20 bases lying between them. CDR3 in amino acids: CASSPMARLGDYEQYF. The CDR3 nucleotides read TGTGCCAGCAGTCCAATGGCCAGGCTGGGCGACTACGAGCAGTACTTC.

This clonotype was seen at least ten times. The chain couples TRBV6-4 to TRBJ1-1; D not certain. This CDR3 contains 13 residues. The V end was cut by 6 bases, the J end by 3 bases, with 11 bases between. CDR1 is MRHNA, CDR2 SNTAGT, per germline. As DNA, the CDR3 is TGTGCCAGCAGCGAGGGCCCTTACACTGAAGCTTTCTTT. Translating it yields CASSEGPYTEAFF.

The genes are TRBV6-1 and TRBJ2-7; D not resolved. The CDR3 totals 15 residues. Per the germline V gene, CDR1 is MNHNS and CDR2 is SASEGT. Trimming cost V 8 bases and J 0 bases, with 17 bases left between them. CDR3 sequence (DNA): TGTGCCAGCGACTCGTCATGGCCCCTCTCCTACGAGCAGTACTTC. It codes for CASDSSWPLSYEQYF.

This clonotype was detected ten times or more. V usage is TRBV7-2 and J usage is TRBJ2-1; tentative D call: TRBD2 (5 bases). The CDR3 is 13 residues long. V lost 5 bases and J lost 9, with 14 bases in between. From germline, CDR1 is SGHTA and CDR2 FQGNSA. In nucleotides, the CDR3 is TGTGCCAGCAGCGAGCAAACTAGAGGTGAGCAGTTCTTC. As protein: CASSEQTRGEQFF.

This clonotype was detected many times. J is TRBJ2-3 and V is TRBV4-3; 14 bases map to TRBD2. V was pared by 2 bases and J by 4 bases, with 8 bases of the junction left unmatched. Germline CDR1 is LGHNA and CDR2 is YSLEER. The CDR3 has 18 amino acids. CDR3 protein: CASSQNLGTSGRSDTQYF. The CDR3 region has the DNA TGCGCCAGCAGCCAAAACCTGGGGACTAGCGGGAGATCAGATACGCAGTATTTT.

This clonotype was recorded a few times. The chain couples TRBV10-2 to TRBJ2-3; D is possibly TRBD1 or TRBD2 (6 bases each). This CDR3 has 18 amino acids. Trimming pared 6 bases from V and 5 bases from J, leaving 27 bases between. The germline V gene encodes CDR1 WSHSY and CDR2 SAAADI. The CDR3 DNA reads TGCGCCAGCAGCGGGGGCGCCGGGACCCCAAGAATAAGAGATACGCAGTATTTT. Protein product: CASSGGAGTPRIRDTQYF.

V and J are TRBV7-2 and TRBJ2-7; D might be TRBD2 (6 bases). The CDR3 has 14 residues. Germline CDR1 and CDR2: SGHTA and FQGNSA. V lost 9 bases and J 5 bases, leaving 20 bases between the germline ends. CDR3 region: CASRSSALPHEQYF. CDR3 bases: TGTGCCAGTAGGTCTAGCGCCCTCCCCCACGAGCAGTACTTC.

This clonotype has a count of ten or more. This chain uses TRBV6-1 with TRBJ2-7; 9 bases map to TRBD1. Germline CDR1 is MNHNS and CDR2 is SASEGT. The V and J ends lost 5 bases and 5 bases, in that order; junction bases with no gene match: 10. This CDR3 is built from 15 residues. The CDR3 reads CASSKPRDRANEQYF. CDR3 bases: TGTGCCAGCAGTAAACCTCGGGACAGGGCCAACGAGCAGTACTTC.

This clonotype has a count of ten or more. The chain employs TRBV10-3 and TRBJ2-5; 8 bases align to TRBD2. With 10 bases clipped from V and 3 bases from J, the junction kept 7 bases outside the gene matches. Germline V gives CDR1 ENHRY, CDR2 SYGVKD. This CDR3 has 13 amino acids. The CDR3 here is CASTSGLKETQYF. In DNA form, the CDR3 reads TGTGCCAGTACTAGCGGCCTTAAAGAGACCCAGTACTTC.

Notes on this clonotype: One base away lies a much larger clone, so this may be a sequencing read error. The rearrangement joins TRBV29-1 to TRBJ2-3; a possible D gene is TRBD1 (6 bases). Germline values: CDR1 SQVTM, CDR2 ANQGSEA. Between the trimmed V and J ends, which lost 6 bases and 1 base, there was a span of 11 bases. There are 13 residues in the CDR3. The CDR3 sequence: CSVSKGGTDTQYF. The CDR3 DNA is TGCAGCGTGTCCAAGGGGGGCACAGATACGCAGTATTTT.